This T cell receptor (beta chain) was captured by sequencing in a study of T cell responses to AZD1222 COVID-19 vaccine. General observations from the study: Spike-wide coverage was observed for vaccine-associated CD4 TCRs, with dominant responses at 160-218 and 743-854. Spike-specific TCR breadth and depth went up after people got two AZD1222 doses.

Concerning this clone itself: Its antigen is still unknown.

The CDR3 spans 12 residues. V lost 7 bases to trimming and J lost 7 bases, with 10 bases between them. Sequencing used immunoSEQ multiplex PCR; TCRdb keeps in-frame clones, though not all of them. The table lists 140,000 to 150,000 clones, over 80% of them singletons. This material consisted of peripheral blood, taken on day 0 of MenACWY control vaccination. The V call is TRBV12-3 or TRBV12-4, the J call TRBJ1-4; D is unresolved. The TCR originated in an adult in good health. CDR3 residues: CASTGGGEKLFF. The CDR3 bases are TGTGCCAGCACTGGCGGAGGTGAAAAACTGTTTTTT.